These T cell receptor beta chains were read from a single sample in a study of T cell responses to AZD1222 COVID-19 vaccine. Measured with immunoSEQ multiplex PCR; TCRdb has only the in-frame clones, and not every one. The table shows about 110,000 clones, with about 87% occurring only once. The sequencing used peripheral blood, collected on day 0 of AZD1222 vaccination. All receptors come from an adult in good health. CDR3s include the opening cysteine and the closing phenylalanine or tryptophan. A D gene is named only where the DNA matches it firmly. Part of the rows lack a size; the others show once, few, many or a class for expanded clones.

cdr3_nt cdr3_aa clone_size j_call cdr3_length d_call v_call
TGTGCCTGGAGTCTTGTGGGGGCTAGCACAGATACGCAGTATTTT CAWSLVGASTDTQYF - TRBJ2-3 15 - TRBV30
TGTGCCAGGGCCCCGGGACAGGGGCCTTACGAGCAGTACTTC CARAPGQGPYEQYF - TRBJ2-7 14 TRBD1 TRBV19
TGCGCCAGCAGCCGAGTAATGAACACTGAAGCTTTCTTT CASSRVMNTEAFF few TRBJ1-1 13 - TRBV5-1
TGTGCCAGTAGTATCTTCCCGGGTGAGCAGTACTTC CASSIFPGEQYF - TRBJ2-7 12 - TRBV19
TGTGCCAGCTCACCATCCCTAGCGGGAGCAGAGACCCAGTACTTC CASSPSLAGAETQYF - TRBJ2-5 15 TRBD2 TRBV18
TGTGCCAGCAGCCGGGACCTTGAAGCTTTCTTT CASSRDLEAFF - TRBJ1-1 11 - TRBV6-5
TGCGCCAGCAGCTTGGTGGCAGACCAGGGTGAGCAGTTCTTC CASSLVADQGEQFF - TRBJ2-1 14 - TRBV5-1
TGTGCCAGCTCACCGGCCAGCCCCTACGAGCAGTACTTC CASSPASPYEQYF - TRBJ2-7 13 - TRBV18
TGTGCCAGCTCACTGATGCAAAGGGAAGCTTTCTTT CASSLMQREAFF - TRBJ1-1 12 - TRBV18
TGTGCCAGCAGTGAAGCTGGGACGCTAGGTACTGAAGCTTTCTTT CASSEAGTLGTEAFF - TRBJ1-1 15 - TRBV6-1
TGTGCCAGCAGCCTTCTGGACCGCCTTGGAGGAAAACTGTTTTTT CASSLLDRLGGKLFF - TRBJ1-4 15 - TRBV11-2
TGCGCCAGCAGTGAAGGGGCCTACTATGGCTACACCTTC CASSEGAYYGYTF - TRBJ1-2 13 - TRBV10-1
TGTGCCAGCAGCCAAGATTTCCAGGCCACGGTTGGCTACACCTTC CASSQDFQATVGYTF - TRBJ1-2 15 - TRBV3-1/TRBV3-2
TGTGCTAGTGGTTTGGTACCGGGACAGGAAGCTTTCTTT CASGLVPGQEAFF - TRBJ1-1 13 TRBD1 TRBV12-5
TGTGCCAGCAGCTTAGATAACAGCTACAATGAGCAGTTCTTC CASSLDNSYNEQFF - TRBJ2-1 14 - TRBV11-3
TGTGCCAGCAGTGAAAAGGGGACAGGGACGGGCACTGAAGCTTTCTTT CASSEKGTGTGTEAFF - TRBJ1-1 16 TRBD1 TRBV6-1
TGTGCCAGCAGCCCAATGGGGGTCCGGGATCAGCCCCAGCATTTT CASSPMGVRDQPQHF - TRBJ1-5 15 - TRBV11-2
TGTGCCAGCACAGAAACAAGCAAGAACACTGAAGCTTTCTTT CASTETSKNTEAFF - TRBJ1-1 14 - TRBV2
TGTGCCAGCAGCTTTGTAGGGTTGGAGCCCCAGCATTTT CASSFVGLEPQHF - TRBJ1-5 13 - TRBV5-5
TGTGCCAGTAGTATAGGGGTAAGGAAGAACACTGAAGCTTTCTTT CASSIGVRKNTEAFF - TRBJ1-1 15 - TRBV19
TGTGCCAGCTCACCACCAGGGGCCTACTCCTACAATGAGCAGTTCTTC CASSPPGAYSYNEQFF - TRBJ2-1 16 - TRBV18
TGTGCCAGTAGTATAGATTCGAAGACAGGGACGGTACTAGGCTACACCTTC CASSIDSKTGTVLGYTF - TRBJ1-2 17 TRBD1 TRBV19
TGTGCCAGCACCAAGAGGGGGCCTATCAACTATGGCTACACCTTC CASTKRGPINYGYTF once TRBJ1-2 15 TRBD1 TRBV27
TGCGCCAGCAGCGGAACACCTTACTACGAGCAGTACTTC CASSGTPYYEQYF - TRBJ2-7 13 - TRBV10-2
TGTGCCAGCAGCTTTAGCCAGGTGGCTTTCTTT CASSFSQVAFF - TRBJ1-1 11 - TRBV11-2
TGCGCCAGCAGCCAAGCAGCAGGGCTTAACTACAATGAGCAGTTCTTC CASSQAAGLNYNEQFF - TRBJ2-1 16 - TRBV4-1
TGCGCCAGCTTCGGAGTGACGGGATATGGCTACACCTTC CASFGVTGYGYTF - TRBJ1-2 13 - TRBV10-2
TGCAGCGACCCCTTTCACTCCCTCGGAGCTTTCTTT CSDPFHSLGAFF - TRBJ1-1 12 - TRBV29-1
TGCAGCGCCCGGGACAGCTTAAATTCACCCCTCCACTTT CSARDSLNSPLHF - TRBJ1-6 13 TRBD1 TRBV29-1
TGCGCCAGCAGCTTGCGGGCTAGCGGGAGCTCCTACAATGAGCAGTTCTTC CASSLRASGSSYNEQFF - TRBJ2-1 17 TRBD2 TRBV5-1
TGTGCCAGCAGCTCCCAGGGACTAGCGGGAGCCGAGCAGTACTTC CASSSQGLAGAEQYF - TRBJ2-7 15 TRBD2 TRBV11-3
TGTGCCAGCAGTCCGGCTAGCGGGAGAACAGATACGCAGTATTTT CASSPASGRTDTQYF - TRBJ2-3 15 TRBD2 TRBV9
TGCGCCAGCACGGACTCAGTCTATGATGAGCAGTTCTTC CASTDSVYDEQFF - TRBJ2-1 13 - TRBV10-1
TGTGCCACCAAGCGGACAGTGCCTAATGAAAAACTGTTTTTT CATKRTVPNEKLFF - TRBJ1-4 14 - TRBV6-5
TGTGCCAGCAGCTTAGTCCGATTTGAAAGGCAGTTCTTC CASSLVRFERQFF - TRBJ2-1 13 - TRBV7-2
TGTGCCAGCAGCTTAGGACCGGACAGGTTCTACGAGCAGTACTTC CASSLGPDRFYEQYF - TRBJ2-7 15 TRBD1 TRBV11-3
TGTGCCAGCAGCCTAAACCGGGGGGGCGCGAATCAGCCCCAGCATTTT CASSLNRGGANQPQHF - TRBJ1-5 16 - TRBV7-2